This T cell receptor beta chain was identified during a study of cytomegalovirus exposure and HLA in healthy donors (dated by TCRdb to 2016 to 2017). Some background on the complete study: An earlier analysis of around 600 of the donors reported 250 to 350 Gb of sequence data and 120 million or so unique TCR beta sequences from some 180 million T cells. Roughly 290 gigabases of sequencing data and approximately 91 million unique TCR sequences made up an early release that covered under 750 HLA-typed donors. Among the roughly 390 genotyped donors, about 85% belonged to the genetic ancestry cluster associated with self-reported Caucasian donors. The study was designed to test whether signatures of past pathogen exposure could be identified by cataloging public T cell receptors. Using immunosequencing, the study profiled T cell repertoires from 666 subjects and related those repertoires to cytomegalovirus serostatus. Besides the first cohort of approximately 670 subjects, a separate validation cohort made up of 95 to 150 different subjects was used. High-throughput TCR immunosequencing, statistical association of individual TCRs with disease status, and machine learning were combined to predict cytomegalovirus infection status. A later analysis re-examined previously published TCR beta repertoires from just over 650 donors and added high-resolution HLA genotyping to investigate patterns of TCR occurrence. Rather than drawing on any new phenotypic data, the later analysis identified candidate immune exposures from TCR beta sequences and the way those sequences occurred across donors. In an earlier analysis of more than 550 of the donors, high-throughput TCR beta sequencing was used to judge whether each TCR beta V gene segment behaved as functional or pseudogenic. Donor age, sex, ethnicity and CMV serostatus were collected together with the repertoire data. A later genetic analysis took genome-wide SNP genotypes for about 55% of the roughly 700 donors and used that subset as a discovery cohort. Every repertoire in the discovery cohort had been generated on one and the same sequencing platform. HLA typing included class I and class II loci at four-digit resolution. Typing coverage varied by locus: 629-630 donors for A, B, C, DRB1 and DQB1; roughly 560 for DQA1; approximately 570 for DPA1; 450 to 480 for DPB1. Roughly 5 DR-DQ haplotypes were handled as single units for association and clustering, since linkage in the cohort was strong. Among around 400 genotyped donors of the cohort, an average of around 240,000 unique TCR beta nucleotide sequences were sequenced per donor, roughly 20% of them non-productive.

Regarding this clone: It has no known antigen specificity. No much larger clone is present one base from it, and per-base qualities are unavailable.

The library was obtained by the immunoSEQ multiplex PCR assay. A mixture of 60 forward primers for TCR Vbeta segments and 13 reverse primers for TCR Jbeta segments was used in the multiplex PCR. Amplification of the CDR3 region of rearranged TCR beta genes was performed with a multiplex PCR assay on genomic DNA. The amplified TCR beta libraries were sequenced on the Illumina HiSeq System as 87-base-pair reads. The source study handled its data this way. In a later analysis, tens of millions of unique TCR beta chains were counted across the approximately 640 repertoires, and roughly 11 million of these chains were shared by at least two donors. A nearest-neighbor algorithm error-corrected the raw reads and collapsed the reads into unique sequences, merging closely related sequences to remove PCR and sequencing errors. To assign V, D and J gene segments, CDR3 sequences were aligned to IMGT reference sequences. For a sequence to be retained, at least a six-nucleotide match to both a V gene segment and a J gene segment was required. A rearrangement was called productive if the CDR3 had no stop codons and remained in frame with V and J, and every other rearrangement was called non-productive. CDR3 was defined according to IMGT convention as the region running from the second conserved V-encoded cysteine to the conserved J-encoded phenylalanine. The earlier analysis of about 620 of the donors excluded sequences that lacked an unambiguous match to a single V gene segment. An earlier analysis of several hundred of the donors called V segments functional above 56.7% productive rearrangements and segregating when the between-donor standard deviation exceeded 5%. A statistical classification framework was built for diagnosing cytomegalovirus status from the catalog of TCR beta chain sequences. In a later analysis, TCR nucleotide sequences were compared against IMGT/GENE-DB human TR gene sequences so that V and J genes could be assigned. A later analysis assigned CDR3 sequences and most-parsimonious VDJ recombination scenarios with the TCRdist pipeline. In a later analysis, each TCR beta chain was defined by its CDR3 amino acid sequence together with its V-gene family, and reads without a unique V-gene family were excluded. To address suspected cross-contamination and a sequencing artifact, a later analysis removed several hundred highly shared, low-generation-probability nucleotide sequences. In a later analysis, a clonal expansion index for each public chain was calculated from normalized within-repertoire ranks of inferred template counts. In a later analysis, generation probabilities were computed with a VDJ recombination model fitted to out-of-frame rearrangements, and the resulting probabilities were checked against IGoR. A later analysis scored TCR-TCR, TCR-HLA and TCR-CMV co-occurrence with hypergeometric tests, applying a repertoire-size bias correction to TCR pairs. A later analysis estimated false discovery rates by permuting HLA or CMV assignments 20 times. In a later analysis, co-occurring TCRs were grouped using DBSCAN, and TCRdist sequence similarity was added for clustering within HLA-allele-positive subsets. Repertoires with fewer than 30,000 or more than 120,000 public chains, plus five repertoires with anomalous nucleotide sharing, were excluded from co-occurrence clustering. Entries here come from immuneACCESS through TCRdb and include only in-frame sequences with V and J called. Some clones fail to appear in such tables; in the studies checked, an unresolved V gene covers under half of the shortfall, and the cause of the remainder is unknown. D and trimming were read from the DNA, whereas the V and J calls and clone size are those reported in that table. The sample table contains about 100,000 clones; only one count was recorded for approximately 66% of them. Of the sample, 9.5% to 13% falls within the top ten clones.

What the study reported, not specific to this receptor: A cluster of highly shared sequence variants was judged likely to be a technical artifact of the sequencing pipeline. While some public TCRs were present in many individuals, most TCR sequences turned up only very rarely across donors. Because HLA typing was missing for some donors at each locus, association tests included only the typed subset. A further reported finding was that TCR beta sequences accurately predicted the HLA-A and HLA-B alleles for most subjects in the first cohort. In a later analysis, the rate of TCR association differed among HLA loci, with DRB1 alleles having the most associated TCRs and HLA-C alleles having the fewest. The only immune exposure information available for the cohort was CMV serostatus. A later analysis reported that several top co-occurrence clusters appeared linked to parvovirus B19, influenza, CMV and Epstein-Barr virus. Presence/absence analyses assumed roughly uniform sequencing depth across donors, an assumption that may not hold. Specific HLA alleles were associated with 16,951 TCR beta sequences at a false discovery rate of 0.05 in a later analysis. A few of the identified cytomegalovirus-associated TCR beta chains were confirmed in vitro to be specific for cytomegalovirus antigens. Linkage disequilibrium might explain the correlated functional status among segregating V segments, but an unknown experimental factor could not be ruled out. Some IMGT-functional V segments, including TRBV6-2 and TRBV6-3, could not be told apart with the 87-base-pair reads, so those segments were excluded. Roughly 17 rarely observed V segments, including chromosome 9 orphons, were excluded from the earlier analysis of 550 to 700 of the donors because counts were too low. V-gene and J-gene trimming of TCR beta chains was associated with a missense DCLRE1C variant in a later genetic analysis, and the association was replicated in an independent cohort. According to a later genetic analysis, donors in an Asian-associated ancestry cluster had fewer N-insertions in productive TCRs than the roughly 670-donor mean. A total of about 180 TCR beta chains were listed by the study as associated with cytomegalovirus. Broadly in line with IMGT annotations, most TCR beta V segments showed up in productive rearrangements about 87% or about 30% of the time in an earlier analysis of several hundred of the donors. According to the authors, the approach could potentially be generalized to other disease states and immunological phenotypes. Cytomegalovirus status was reported to be diagnosed by the classifier with high specificity and sensitivity in both the original and validation cohorts. In this cohort, only TCR beta chains were sequenced, and detectable features were limited by the absence of alpha or paired-chain data. A later analysis found that HLA-associated TCR beta chains were more clonally expanded and had lower generation probabilities than equally common non-associated chains. When HLA alleles, especially DR and DQ, strongly co-occurred, attributing TCR associations to individual alleles was difficult. According to a later analysis, most CMV-associated TCR beta chains appeared to be HLA-restricted, and the HLA associations seemed to be driven largely by CMV exposure.

In total, 666 healthy bone marrow donors made up the cohort. Cohort members were all nominally healthy when sampled, although unrecorded immune exposures were likely present. The donor was CMV seropositive and belonged to the group of 250 to 350 seropositive cohort members. A peripheral blood sample was collected from each donor, and TCR beta sequencing was performed on peripheral blood mononuclear cells. Genomic DNA extraction from the blood cell samples was performed with the Qiagen DNeasy Blood Extraction Kit. V and J lose 2 bases and 0 bases, and a span of 8 bases separates them. Via the germline V gene, CDR1 is SGHDT and CDR2 YYEEEE. Inclusive of the bounding cysteine and phenylalanine, the CDR3 is 14 residues long. CDR3 DNA only is kept here, 42 bases in frame from base 1.

Sequencing was performed on PBMCs. The receptor's source is a man aged 40-49 years in good health and CMV-seropositive. The V gene is TRBV5-6 and the J gene is TRBJ1-2; no D gene call is confident. The CDR3 has the sequence CASSFSQTNYGYTF. The DNA sequence is given as TGTGCCAGCAGCTTCTCCCAGACTAACTATGGCTACACCTTC.